This TCR beta chain was recorded in a study of T cell clonotyping in hematopoietic cell transplantation. The wider study: Pretransplant recipient samples were taken after cytoreduction. Points from the study as a whole: Pathologically expanded recipient clonotypes increased progressively from day 30 to day 180 as diversity fell.

Concerning this clone: Its cognate antigen is unknown.

Time point in this sample: recipient sample about 28 days before transplant, after cytoreduction. The data were produced by immunoSEQ multiplex PCR, yet TCRdb's version contains in-frame clones alone and is incomplete. The sample gives 25,000 to 35,000 clones, roughly 91% of which show up once; more than 2% is in the top ten. CDR3 size: 16 residues. The V gene's germline CDR1 is MNHNS and CDR2 SASEGT. V lost 2 bases, J lost 8 bases, and 18 bases lay in between. The receptor was derived from a man over 45 with acute myeloid leukemia. Some clones in this sample may be carry-over from other donors' samples. Sequencing was performed on peripheral blood mononuclear cells, taken before stem cell transplant. This chain links TRBV6-1 with TRBJ2-2, with D possibly being TRBD2 (5 bases). The CDR3 DNA sequence: TGTGCCAGCAGTGAAATGCCCCCGAGGGTCCAAGGGGAGCTGTTTTTT. This gives the protein CASSEMPPRVQGELFF.